These T cell receptor beta chains were read from a single sample in a study of blood T cell repertoires in COVID-19. Libraries were prepared by immunoSEQ multiplex PCR; TCRdb keeps only in-frame clonotypes and omits some of them. The sample consists of 95,000 to 150,000 clones, approximately 80% of them appearing once. The sequenced material came from peripheral blood. The source of these receptors is a woman in her 70s with acute or convalescent COVID-19. CDR3s include the opening cysteine and the closing phenylalanine or tryptophan. A D gene is named only where the DNA matches it firmly. Clone size is given for some rows only: seen once, a few or many times, or a class if the clone is expanded.

D: NA
size: NA
J: TRBJ1-5
V: TRBV6-5
DNA: TGTGCCAGCAGCCCAAACCGGCCAGGGAATCAGCCCCAGCATTTT
CDR3: CASSPNRPGNQPQHF

D: NA
size: once
J: TRBJ1-2
V: TRBV30
DNA: TGTGCCTGGAACCTCCACGGGGTCCTCTATGGCTACACCTTC
CDR3: CAWNLHGVLYGYTF

D: NA
size: NA
J: TRBJ1-5
V: TRBV11-2
DNA: TGTGCCAGCAGCATAGGACAGAATCAGCCCCAGCATTTT
CDR3: CASSIGQNQPQHF

D: TRBD1
size: NA
J: TRBJ2-1
V: TRBV7-2
DNA: TGTGCCAGCAGCTCCGTTTGGGACAGCGGCTACAATGAGCAGTTCTTC
CDR3: CASSSVWDSGYNEQFF

D: TRBD2
size: NA
J: TRBJ2-3
V: TRBV6-2/TRBV6-3
DNA: TGTGCCAGCAGCTGGACTAGCGGGGGAGCCACTAGCACAGATACGCAGTATTTT
CDR3: CASSWTSGGATSTDTQYF

D: NA
size: NA
J: TRBJ1-5
V: TRBV12-5
DNA: TGTGCTAGTGGTTTGGACGGACAGTCCAATCAGCCCCAGCATTTT
CDR3: CASGLDGQSNQPQHF

D: TRBD2
size: NA
J: TRBJ2-1
V: TRBV29-1
DNA: TGCAGCGTTGAAGATGCGGGGGGGGCCGACAATGAGCAGTTCTTC
CDR3: CSVEDAGGADNEQFF

D: TRBD1
size: NA
J: TRBJ1-2
V: TRBV28
DNA: TGTGCCAGCAGTTTAGGGACAGGGGATGGCTACACCTTC
CDR3: CASSLGTGDGYTF

D: NA
size: NA
J: TRBJ1-2
V: TRBV11-2
DNA: TGTGCCAGCAGCTTAGCCCAGGCCTATGGCTACACCTTC
CDR3: CASSLAQAYGYTF

D: TRBD1
size: few
J: TRBJ2-3
V: TRBV7-9
DNA: TGTGCCAGCAGAGGACAGGGGACAAATACGCAGCAGTATTTT
CDR3: CASRGQGTNTQQYF